The rows below give T cell receptor beta chains drawn from one sample of a study of control samples from healthy donors and cancer patients. Sequencing was performed with immunoSEQ multiplex PCR; in TCRdb, only in-frame clones are kept and a portion is missing. The sample lists about 120,000 clones; approximately 89% were seen once. Sequencing input: blood. These receptors came from a man between 60 and 75 years old in good health. CDR3s include the opening cysteine and the closing phenylalanine or tryptophan.

V,J,CDR3
TRBV3-1/TRBV3-2,TRBJ2-3,CASSLAGGYTDTQYF
TRBV6-5,TRBJ2-7,CASGQGSSYEQYF
TRBV30,TRBJ2-4,CAWSQTTVAKNIQYF
TRBV6-5,TRBJ1-6,CASSYTGGGGSPLHF
TRBV7-8,TRBJ1-2,CASTPQGNNYGYTF
TRBV6-5,TRBJ2-7,CASRNILIGVQEYF
TRBV3-1/TRBV3-2,TRBJ1-2,CASSPSPGQVVGYTF
TRBV3-1/TRBV3-2,TRBJ1-6,CASSQGSYNSPLHF
TRBV6-5,TRBJ2-5,CASSRNEETQYF
TRBV5-4,TRBJ2-7,CASSGLAGGAYEQYF
TRBV28,TRBJ1-1,CASSKTWNTEAFF
TRBV7-3,TRBJ1-3,CASSLDRGAGNTIYF
TRBV6-6,TRBJ2-2,CASSRTSGGINTGELFF
TRBV29-1,TRBJ2-3,CSVEDLRLAGSGLFTDTQYF
TRBV14,TRBJ2-5,CASSQDFGPQMETQYF
TRBV29-1,TRBJ1-1,CSVNILGGNTEAFF
TRBV10-3,TRBJ1-5,CAISAPGGTYAGNQPQHF
TRBV19,TRBJ1-5,CASSVQVNQPQHF
TRBV24-1,TRBJ2-5,CATSDLHRTSVETQYF
TRBV28,TRBJ1-2,CASSETGANYGYTF
TRBV5-6,TRBJ2-7,CASSFRRTGGEQYF
TRBV6-5,TRBJ1-2,CASRYTLQDSYGYTF
TRBV24-1,TRBJ2-5,CATSDSGTGGAETQYF
TRBV11-1,TRBJ2-7,CASSVPPRVWEQYF
TRBV19,TRBJ2-7,CASSMTSGGPLHGEQYF
TRBV11-2,TRBJ1-2,CASSVQGSGYTF
TRBV28,TRBJ1-4,CASSLNIGKLFF
TRBV19,TRBJ2-2,CASTTGPGELFF
TRBV23-1,TRBJ1-1,CASSHPGRNTEAFF
TRBV5-1,TRBJ2-7,CASSPSGQGVYEQYF
TRBV28,TRBJ2-7,CASTPSGATYKSSYEQYF
TRBV19,TRBJ1-2,CASSIDFAQVNYGYTF
TRBV4-3,TRBJ1-2,CASSQDNWAGVHGYTF
TRBV27,TRBJ2-3,CASSPHLPQGSRTDTQYF
TRBV28,TRBJ1-5,CASKETNQPQHF
TRBV6-5,TRBJ2-2,CASRHNTGELFF
TRBV15,TRBJ1-4,CATAGQGGNEKLFF
TRBV28,TRBJ1-3,CASTGPQKSSGNTIYF
TRBV3-1/TRBV3-2,TRBJ1-2,CASSQSDTQNGYTF
TRBV30,TRBJ1-2,CAWSVQGQGYGYTF
TRBV5-4,TRBJ1-1,CASSPGGNTEAFF
TRBV12-3/TRBV12-4,TRBJ1-2,CASSSTGLIGYTF
TRBV28,TRBJ1-1,CASTLWGRRTEAFF
TRBV18,TRBJ1-1,CASSPNGNTEAFF
TRBV7-2,TRBJ1-1,CASSPPQGTANTEAFF
TRBV5-1,TRBJ2-7,CASSLSTGLAGGYEQYF
TRBV19,TRBJ2-7,CASSPDWGRGFKSYEQYF
TRBV7-9,TRBJ1-1,CASSLGGGSEAFF
TRBV28,TRBJ2-5,CASSITSGGGQETQYF
TRBV19,TRBJ1-4,CASSGTIESEKLFF
TRBV19,TRBJ2-2,CASSPTVIGTGELFF
TRBV2,TRBJ1-4,CASRIRDPNEKLFF
TRBV30,TRBJ1-6,CAWRTGGLDNSPLHF
TRBV10-3,TRBJ1-2,CAISEGTGLDGYTF
TRBV7-2,TRBJ1-2,CASSSQGAVGYGYTF